This T cell receptor (beta chain) was profiled in a study of response to subunit inactivated influenza vaccine. MiXCR, run by TCRdb on the RT-PCR reads, gives a single entry per CDR3 protein. This table has about 540,000 distinct CDR3 sequences, roughly 25% appearing once. The data were also submitted as part of a second study, on T cells expressing NK-cell markers. That paper notes: Production of TCR beta cDNA relied on 5'RACE template switching with UMIs.

The source material was CD4+ T cells sorted from PBMCs, sampled 12 days after vaccination. The clonotype comes from a middle-aged man who received an inactivated influenza vaccine.

The CDR3 is CASSRPGQGYYEQYF. In DNA form, the CDR3 reads TGTGCCAGCAGTCGTCCGGGACAGGGGTACTACGAGCAGTACTTC. The chain uses TRBV6-2 or TRBV6-3 and TRBJ2-7; 10 bases are a match to TRBD1. The CDR3 consists of 15 residues. V trimming: 5 bases; J trimming: 3 bases; junction bases outside the gene matches: 7. The germline V gene has CDR1 MNHEY and CDR2 SVGEGT.